This entry lists 26 T cell receptor beta chains sequenced from one sample in a study of blood T cells in healthy people across ages. Using a J-beta primer mix together with a sample-barcoded 5' primer, a second PCR was run for roughly 6 to 12 cycles. TCRdb used MiXCR to reprocess the 5' RACE reads, holding one entry per CDR3 protein. The sample has a few hundred thousand distinct CDR3 sequences, 25% to 30% seen once; the top ten hold 29%. The source material was blood. These receptors came from a woman in her 70s in good health.

V usage is TRBV12-3 or TRBV12-4 and J usage is TRBJ2-5; 8 positions agree with TRBD2. The J call is doubtful: the DNA matches TRBJ2-7 better. The CDR3 has 15 amino acids. CDR3 residues: CASSFERESSYEQYF. The DNA for the CDR3 is TGTGCCAGCAGTTTTGAGCGGGAGTCTTCCTACGAGCAGTACTTC.

The chain links TRBV4-2 to TRBJ2-5, with a possible D match to TRBD1 (7 bases). The DNA end is a closer match to TRBJ2-7, so the J assignment may be wrong. The CDR3 covers 14 residues. The germline V gene has CDR1 LGHNA and CDR2 YNFKEQ. The CDR3: CASSPGDSYYEQYF. The CDR3 DNA sequence: TGTGCCAGCAGCCCGGGGGACAGCTACTACGAGCAGTACTTC.

This clonotype occurred many times. A junction boundary mismatches the germline segment, possibly from a read error. The V call is TRBV7-9, the J call TRBJ2-1; D might be TRBD1 or TRBD2, each matching 6 bases. The CDR3 contains 13 residues. Germline CDR1 reads SEHNR; CDR2 reads FQNEAQ (reference sequence). The CDR3 protein is CASSVADSPKQFF. CDR3 nucleotide sequence: TGTGCCAGCAGCGTAGCGGACAGTCCGAAGCAGTTCTTC.

This clonotype turned up a few times. The chain combines TRBV10-3 with TRBJ2-7; the match to TRBD1 covers 8 bases. With V trimmed by 4 bases and J by 5 bases, 10 bases remained unmatched. Germline V gene data show CDR1 as ENHRY and CDR2 as SYGVKD. The CDR3 is made up of 15 amino acids. The CDR3 protein is CAISGRDRKGHEQYF. CDR3 sequence (DNA): TGTGCCATCAGTGGACGGGACAGGAAAGGACACGAGCAGTACTTC.

The chain has TRBV18 and TRBJ1-2; 8 bases map to TRBD1. Germline trimming cut 3 bases from V and 6 bases from J; bases unmatched to any gene: 6. CDR3 size: 14 residues. Looked up from germline, CDR1 is KGHSH and CDR2 is LQKENI. The CDR3 DNA sequence: TGTGCCAGCTCACCGGGACAGGATCACGATGGCTACACCTTC. Protein sequence: CASSPGQDHDGYTF.

This chain joins TRBV28 and TRBJ2-7; no definite D call. There are 11 residues in the CDR3. Per the germline V gene, CDR1 is MDHEN and CDR2 is SYDVKM. Trimming left V 6 bases short and J 5 bases short, with 8 bases between. The CDR3 sequence: CASSTINEQYF. The CDR3 DNA sequence: TGTGCCAGCAGCACTATAAACGAGCAGTACTTC.

This clonotype has only a few counts. V and J are TRBV7-2 and TRBJ2-7; TRBD2 might be the D (6 bases). V was shortened by 5 bases and J by 3 bases, with 14 bases between the two germline ends. The CDR3 runs to 14 residues. Per germline, CDR1 SGHTA and CDR2 FQGNSA. The CDR3 region has the DNA TGTGCCAGCAGCCCGGAGGGCCGCGTCTACGAGCAGTACTTC. Its translation: CASSPEGRVYEQYF.

This clonotype was seen only a few times. In nucleotides, the CDR3 is TGTGCCAGCAGCTCCAACAGCGGCCCTGGCGATACGCAGTATTTT. This sequence encodes CASSSNSGPGDTQYF. This rearrangement joins TRBV7-6 to TRBJ2-3; possible D gene TRBD2, 5 bases. V dropped 4 bases and J dropped 6 bases, with 17 bases sitting between them. The V gene's germline CDR1 is SGHVS and CDR2 FNYEAQ. The CDR3 sequence is 15 residues long.

The chain joins TRBV27 to TRBJ1-6; unclear D gene. Per the germline V gene, CDR1 is MNHEY and CDR2 is SMNVEV (reference sequence). The CDR3 spans 17 residues. Trimming removed 6 bases at V and 0 bases at J, with 15 bases between. The CDR3 protein is CASRPSLGSSYNSPLHF. The CDR3 DNA reads TGTGCCAGCAGGCCATCCCTCGGTAGCTCCTATAATTCACCCCTCCACTTT.

The rearrangement uses TRBV10-3 and TRBJ2-7, with no clear D. Trimming removed 3 bases from V and 6 bases from J, with 12 bases in between. Germline assignment: CDR1 ENHRY and CDR2 SYGVKD. The CDR3 runs 13 residues. The CDR3 protein is CAISELTGGEQYF. CDR3 nucleotides: TGTGCCATCAGTGAATTAACCGGCGGCGAGCAGTACTTC.

This clonotype occurred a few times. A junction boundary mismatches the germline segment, possibly from a read error. The chain is built from TRBV7-9 and TRBJ2-7; weak D call: TRBD2 (6 bases). Germline V lookup: CDR1 SEHNR, CDR2 FQNEAQ (reference sequence). The CDR3 runs to 13 residues. The CDR3 DNA reads TGTGCCAGCAGCTTAGGGGGGGATTATAACCCTCTCTTC. It yields the protein CASSLGGDYNPLF.

In this sample, this clonotype turned up once. One base away lies a much larger clone, so this may be a sequencing read error. V usage is TRBV3-1 and J usage is TRBJ2-3; D gene ambiguous. The germline V gene has CDR1 LGHDT and CDR2 YNNKEL (reference sequence). Deletions cut 1 base from V and 4 bases from J, with 6 bases between. The CDR3 length is 13 residues. The CDR3 reads CASSQGSPDTQYF. The CDR3 DNA is TGTGCCAGCAGCCAAGGGAGCCCAGATACGCAGTATTTT.

This clonotype was counted many times. The chain carries TRBV28 and TRBJ2-5, with D perhaps given as TRBD1 or TRBD2 (5 bases each). Germline V gene data show CDR1 as MDHEN and CDR2 as SYDVKM. The CDR3 spans 13 residues. V lost 8 bases, J lost 4 bases, and 14 bases lay in between. This chain's CDR3 is CASFQGRRETQYF. For the CDR3, the DNA is TGTGCCAGCTTCCAGGGACGGAGAGAGACCCAGTACTTC.

This clonotype occurred a few times. The chain has TRBV27 and TRBJ2-1; a weak D match, TRBD2 (6 bases). The CDR3 sequence is 15 residues long. Trimming left V 6 bases short and J 0 bases short, with 12 bases between. CDR1 is MNHEY and CDR2 is SMNVEV in the germline V gene (reference sequence). The chain's CDR3 is CASSVAVSSYNEQFF. CDR3 DNA: TGTGCCAGCAGCGTAGCGGTGAGCTCCTACAATGAGCAGTTCTTC.

The DNA for the CDR3 is TGTGCCATCAGCCCCTCGGAGGCCTATGCCTACGAGCAGTACTTC. It codes for CAISPSEAYAYEQYF. The chain couples TRBV10-3 to TRBJ2-7; D is perhaps TRBD2 (5 bases). The CDR3 is 15 residues long. The germline V gene has CDR1 ENHRY and CDR2 SYGVKD. V gave up 6 bases and J gave up 2 bases, with 17 bases separating them.

The CDR3: CASREAGTGLSYGYTF. DNA for the CDR3: TGTGCCAGCAGGGAAGCCGGGACAGGGTTGAGCTATGGCTACACCTTC. The genes are TRBV6-2 or TRBV6-3 and TRBJ1-2; 9 bases line up with TRBD1. The CDR3 contains 16 residues. Germline V gene data show CDR1 as MNHEY and CDR2 as SVGEGT. Trimming removed 6 bases from V and 4 bases from J; junction bases left unmatched: 12.

This clonotype appeared once. The genes are TRBV20-1 and TRBJ2-7; tentatively, D is TRBD1 or TRBD2 (5 bases each). The end of the DNA aligns better with TRBJ2-1, so the J call may be wrong. The CDR3 extends over 16 amino acids. Germline CDR1 and CDR2: DFQATT and SNEGSKA (reference sequence). CDR3 protein: CSARDPGPRGHNEQFF. The DNA of the CDR3 is TGCAGTGCTAGAGACCCCGGCCCGAGGGGCCACAATGAGCAGTTCTTC.

This clonotype was picked up many times. The chain links TRBV27 to TRBJ1-6; D remains unclear. The ends were cut back, 2 bases at V and 7 bases at J, with 3 bases in the middle. This CDR3 is 12 amino acids long. Germline V gene data show CDR1 as MNHEY and CDR2 as SMNVEV (reference sequence). CDR3: CASSLLNSPLHF. In DNA, the CDR3 is TGTGCCAGCAGTTTACTGAATTCACCCCTCCACTTT.

This clonotype was counted many times. CDR3 coding DNA: TGCAGCGTCGACAGGGGGTACCAAGAGACCCAGTACTTC. Residues: CSVDRGYQETQYF. The gene calls are TRBV29-1 and TRBJ2-5, with TRBD1 matching 9 bases. The CDR3 spans 13 residues. Germline V gene sequence: CDR1 SQVTM, CDR2 ANQGSEA. J was trimmed by 0 bases and V by 6 bases; bases with no gene match: 2.

The chain carries TRBV4-1 and TRBJ2-5; 12 bases line up with TRBD1. The J call may not be correct, given that the DNA end is closer to TRBJ2-1. This CDR3 contains 17 residues. Looked up from germline, CDR1 is MGHRA and CDR2 is YSYEKL. The DNA of the CDR3 is TGCGCCAGCAGCGACATGAACCGGGACAGGGGGCTCAATGAGCAGTTCTTC. Protein sequence: CASSDMNRDRGLNEQFF.

This clonotype was observed a single time. V is TRBV29-1 and J is TRBJ2-3; possible D gene TRBD2, 6 bases. V was shortened by 5 bases and J by 4 bases, with 10 bases between the two germline ends. The CDR3 contains 12 residues. CDR1 and CDR2 from the germline V gene are SQVTM and ANQGSEA. The CDR3 bases are TGCAGCGTTAGGACTATTTCAGATACGCAGTATTTT. As protein: CSVRTISDTQYF.

Comments on this clonotype: The conserved final phenylalanine or tryptophan is absent from the CDR3, which likely points to a read error. This chain uses TRBV29-1 with TRBJ2-2; no definite D call. This CDR3 is built from 12 residues. V was clipped by 7 bases and J by 3 bases, with 9 bases between them. Germline V lookup: CDR1 SQVTM, CDR2 ANQGSEA. The CDR3, as DNA: TGCAGCGCTGACCTTTACACCGGGGAGCTGTTTCTT. Amino acid sequence: CSADLYTGELFL.

This clonotype was counted many times. CDR3 bases: TGTGCCAGCAGTTTACCCTCATGGAGGGACCTACAAGAGACCCAGTACTTC. Its translation: CASSLPSWRDLQETQYF. This chain connects TRBV28 to TRBJ2-5; the D gene is possibly TRBD2 (6 bases). Trimming took 2 bases from V and 2 from J, leaving 18 bases between them. The V gene's germline CDR1 is MDHEN and CDR2 SYDVKM. The CDR3 has 17 residues.

This clonotype was found a few times. This sequence joins TRBV19 and TRBJ2-1; 8 bases are a match to TRBD2. This CDR3 is 18 amino acids long. V shed 2 bases and J 6 bases; nucleotides not matched to a gene: 15. Germline loops: CDR1 LNHDA, CDR2 SQIVND (reference sequence). The CDR3 DNA is TGTGCCAGTAGTATATATGCTGTCGGGAGGGCCTCAGGCAATGAGCAGTTCTTC. This sequence encodes CASSIYAVGRASGNEQFF.

The chain combines TRBV14 with TRBJ1-2; 7 nucleotides agree with TRBD1. The J segment lost 3 bases and the V segment lost 4 bases, leaving 11 bases of the junction unmatched. The CDR3 has 16 amino acids. Germline V gene lookup returns CDR1 SGHDN and CDR2 FVKESK. CDR3 DNA sequence: TGTGCCAGCAGCCGGACCTACGGGACAGCGGACTATGGCTACACCTTC. This translates into CASSRTYGTADYGYTF.

In this sample, this clonotype turned up a few times. The chain employs TRBV7-9 and TRBJ1-4; perhaps TRBD1 as D (5 bases). V dropped 6 bases and J dropped 0 bases, with 17 bases sitting between them. CDR1 and CDR2 from the germline V gene are SEHNR and FQNEAQ (reference sequence). The CDR3 loop spans 17 amino acids. The CDR3 DNA reads TGTGCCAGCAGTAACTTTGGTGGGGGTGCAACTAATGAAAAACTGTTTTTT. The encoded protein is CASSNFGGGATNEKLFF.